These 2 T cell receptor beta chains were sequenced from one sample in a study of breast tumors, draining lymph nodes, adjacent tissues. TCRdb reprocessed the multiplex PCR reads with MiXCR, giving one entry per CDR3 protein. The sample carries about 200,000 distinct CDR3 sequences, around 29% recorded once. Axillary draining lymph nodes of breast cancer patients supplied the node samples. Sequencing used axillary lymph node tissue. These receptor sequences come from a female donor with breast cancer. Some clones in this sample may be carry-over from other donors' samples.

This chain joins TRBV20-1 and TRBJ1-3; no definite D call. The V and J ends lost 5 bases and 0 bases respectively, with 11 bases between them. Per the germline V gene, CDR1 is DFQATT and CDR2 is SNEGSKA (reference sequence). CDR3 length equals 14 residues. CDR3 amino acids: CSALLAGSGNTIYF. The DNA for the CDR3 is TGCAGTGCTCTCCTAGCGGGCTCTGGAAACACCATATATTTT.

This clonotype was detected many times. The V gene is TRBV11-2, the J gene TRBJ1-4, with D hard to call. The V gene's germline CDR1 is SGHAT and CDR2 FQNNGV. With 1 base removed from V and 7 bases from J, the gap between germline ends came to 10 bases. The CDR3 is 14 amino acids. Written as DNA, the CDR3 is TGTGCCAGCAGCTTAGGGTTCGGGGTTGAAAAACTGTTTTTT. This codes for CASSLGFGVEKLFF.